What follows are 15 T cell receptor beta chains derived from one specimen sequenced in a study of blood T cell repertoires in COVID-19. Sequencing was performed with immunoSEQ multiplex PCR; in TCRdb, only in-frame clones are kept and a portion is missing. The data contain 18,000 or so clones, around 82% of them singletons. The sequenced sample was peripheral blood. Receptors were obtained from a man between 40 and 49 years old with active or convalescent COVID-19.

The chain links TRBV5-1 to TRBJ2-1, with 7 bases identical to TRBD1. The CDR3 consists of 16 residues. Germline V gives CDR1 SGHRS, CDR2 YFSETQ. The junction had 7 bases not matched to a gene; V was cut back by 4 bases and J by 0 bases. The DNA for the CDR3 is TGCGCCAGCAGCCTGGCAGGGGGTAGCTCCTACAATGAGCAGTTCTTC. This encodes CASSLAGGSSYNEQFF.

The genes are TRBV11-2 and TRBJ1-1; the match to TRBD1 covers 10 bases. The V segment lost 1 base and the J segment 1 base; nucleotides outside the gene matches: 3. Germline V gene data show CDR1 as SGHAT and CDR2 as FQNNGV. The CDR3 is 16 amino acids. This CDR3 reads CASSLGQGATNTEAFF. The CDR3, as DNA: TGTGCCAGCAGCTTAGGACAGGGGGCCACGAACACTGAAGCTTTCTTT.

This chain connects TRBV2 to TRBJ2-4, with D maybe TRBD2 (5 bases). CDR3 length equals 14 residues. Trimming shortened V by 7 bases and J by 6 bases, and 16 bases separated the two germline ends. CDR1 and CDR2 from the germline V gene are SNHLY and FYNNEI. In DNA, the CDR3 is TGTGCCAGCATGATCGGGTCGGGGAGAAACATTCAGTACTTC. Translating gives CASMIGSGRNIQYF. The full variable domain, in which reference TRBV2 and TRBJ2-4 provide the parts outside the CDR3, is EPEVTQTPSHQVTQMGQEVILRCVPISNHLYFYWYRQILGQKVEFLVSFYNNEISEKSEIFDDQFSVERPDGSNFTLKIRSTKLEDSAMYFCASMIGSGRNIQYFGAGTRLSVL.

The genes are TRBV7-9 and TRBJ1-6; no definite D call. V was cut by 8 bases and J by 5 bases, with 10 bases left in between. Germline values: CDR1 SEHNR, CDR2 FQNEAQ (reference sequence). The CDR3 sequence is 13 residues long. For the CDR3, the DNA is TGTGCCAGCGTGGAGAGAGATAATTCACCCCTCCACTTT. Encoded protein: CASVERDNSPLHF.

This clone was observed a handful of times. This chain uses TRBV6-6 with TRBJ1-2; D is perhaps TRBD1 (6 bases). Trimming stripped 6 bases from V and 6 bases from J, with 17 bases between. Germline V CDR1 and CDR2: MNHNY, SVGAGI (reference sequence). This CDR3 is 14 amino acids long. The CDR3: CASSEQGGRHGYTF. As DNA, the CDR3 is TGTGCCAGCAGCGAACAGGGAGGGCGACATGGCTACACCTTC.

The CDR3 DNA is TGTGCCAGCAGCCCACTGGGACTACCGGACACAGATACGCAGTATTTT. This sequence encodes CASSPLGLPDTDTQYF. The chain is built from TRBV7-9 and TRBJ2-3, with TRBD2 matching 7 bases. V dropped 5 bases and J dropped 2; count of bases not matched to a gene: 10. Germline V gene data show CDR1 as SEHNR and CDR2 as FQNEAQ (reference sequence). This CDR3 spans 16 amino acids.

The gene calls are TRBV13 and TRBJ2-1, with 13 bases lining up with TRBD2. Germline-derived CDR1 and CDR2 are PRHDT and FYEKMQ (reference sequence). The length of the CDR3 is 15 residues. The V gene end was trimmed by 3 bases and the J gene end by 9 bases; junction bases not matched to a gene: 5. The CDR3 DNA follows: TGTGCCAGCAGCTTCACTAGCGGGGGGGCGGGTGAGCAGTTCTTC. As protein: CASSFTSGGAGEQFF.

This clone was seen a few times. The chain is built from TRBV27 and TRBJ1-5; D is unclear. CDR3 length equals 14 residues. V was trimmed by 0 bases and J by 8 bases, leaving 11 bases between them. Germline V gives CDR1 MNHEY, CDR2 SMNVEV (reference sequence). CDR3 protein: CASSLSGPGEPQHF. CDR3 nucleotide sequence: TGTGCCAGCAGTTTATCAGGCCCCGGAGAGCCCCAGCATTTT.

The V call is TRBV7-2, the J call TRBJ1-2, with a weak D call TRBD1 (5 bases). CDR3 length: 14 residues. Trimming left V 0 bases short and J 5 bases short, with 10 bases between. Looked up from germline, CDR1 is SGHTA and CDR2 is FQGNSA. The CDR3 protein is CASSLALTGYGYTF. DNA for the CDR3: TGTGCCAGCAGCTTAGCCCTTACAGGTTATGGCTACACCTTC.

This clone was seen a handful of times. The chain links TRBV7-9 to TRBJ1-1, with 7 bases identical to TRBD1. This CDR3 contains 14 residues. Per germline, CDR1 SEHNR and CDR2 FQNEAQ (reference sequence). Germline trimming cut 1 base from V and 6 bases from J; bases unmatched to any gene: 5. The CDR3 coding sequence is TGTGCCAGCAGCTTAGGACAGGGTGTGGCTGAAGCTTTCTTT. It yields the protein CASSLGQGVAEAFF.

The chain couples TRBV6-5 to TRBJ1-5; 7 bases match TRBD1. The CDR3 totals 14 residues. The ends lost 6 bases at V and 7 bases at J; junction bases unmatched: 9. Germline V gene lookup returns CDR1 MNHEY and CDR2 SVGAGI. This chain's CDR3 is CASSPTGVGQPQHF. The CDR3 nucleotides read TGTGCCAGCAGCCCAACAGGGGTTGGGCAGCCCCAGCATTTT.

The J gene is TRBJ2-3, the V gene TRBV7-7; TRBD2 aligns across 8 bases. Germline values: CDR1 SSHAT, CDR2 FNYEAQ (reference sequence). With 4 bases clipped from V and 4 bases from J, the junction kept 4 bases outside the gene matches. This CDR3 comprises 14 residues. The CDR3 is CASSSGTSADTQYF. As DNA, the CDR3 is TGTGCCAGCAGCTCCGGGACTAGTGCAGATACGCAGTATTTT.

CDR3 DNA: TGTGCCAGCCGGGGGGGGATGAACACTGAAGCTTTCTTT. It specifies CASRGGMNTEAFF. The V gene is TRBV7-8, the J gene TRBJ1-1, with D tentatively TRBD1 (5 bases). The germline gives CDR1 SGHVS, CDR2 FQNEAQ. V was clipped by 8 bases and J by 0 bases, with 10 bases between them. This CDR3 has 13 amino acids.

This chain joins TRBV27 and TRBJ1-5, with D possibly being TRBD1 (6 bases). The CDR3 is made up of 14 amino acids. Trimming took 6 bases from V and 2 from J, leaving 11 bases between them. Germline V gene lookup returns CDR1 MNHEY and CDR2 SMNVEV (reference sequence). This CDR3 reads CASSSSGGNQPQHF. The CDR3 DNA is TGTGCCAGCAGCTCTTCAGGGGGCAATCAGCCCCAGCATTTT.

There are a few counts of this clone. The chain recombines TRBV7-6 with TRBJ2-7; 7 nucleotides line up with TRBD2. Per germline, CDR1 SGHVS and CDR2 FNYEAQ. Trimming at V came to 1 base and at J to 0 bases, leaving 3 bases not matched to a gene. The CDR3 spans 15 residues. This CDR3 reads CASSLGGGTSYEQYF. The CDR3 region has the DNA TGTGCCAGCAGCTTAGGCGGGGGAACCTCCTACGAGCAGTACTTC.